The 25 T cell receptor beta chains given below trace back to one sample, sequenced in a study of blood T cell repertoires in COVID-19. Only in-frame clones appear in the TCRdb table, and some are missing; sequencing was by immunoSEQ multiplex PCR. The sample lists about 17,000 clones, more than 75% occurring once. Sequencing was carried out using peripheral blood. The source is a man in his 60s with active COVID-19.

The chain combines TRBV5-5 with TRBJ1-2; D is possibly TRBD1 (5 bases). The CDR3 has 16 residues. The V gene's germline CDR1 is SGHKS and CDR2 YYEKEE (reference sequence). The V and J ends lost 3 bases and 6 bases respectively, with 21 bases between them. The CDR3 reads CASSSLGQGGRNGYTF. CDR3 bases: TGTGCCAGCAGCTCCCTCGGTCAGGGAGGTCGGAATGGCTACACCTTC. Full variable domain (outside the CDR3, taken from reference TRBV5-5 and TRBJ1-2): DAGVTQSPTHLIKTRGQQVTLRCSPISGHKSVSWYQQVLGQGPQFIFQYYEKEERGRGNFPDRFSARQFPNYSSELNVNALLLGDSALYLCASSSLGQGGRNGYTFGSGTRLTVV.

The J gene is TRBJ2-1, the V gene TRBV29-1; the match to TRBD1 covers 7 bases. CDR3 length equals 14 residues. V lost 4 bases and J lost 4; bases outside the gene matches: 7. Germline V lookup: CDR1 SQVTM, CDR2 ANQGSEA. The CDR3 here is CSVGGQLIYNEQFF. For the CDR3, the DNA is TGCAGCGTTGGGGGACAGCTCATTTACAATGAGCAGTTCTTC.

This clone is categorized as medium-sized. The DNA for the CDR3 is TGTGCCAGCAGCCCCGATACTAGCGGGGGGGCCGGTACGCAGTATTTT. Its protein product is CASSPDTSGGAGTQYF. The chain is built from TRBV7-6 and TRBJ2-3; 13 bases are a match to TRBD2. Germline lookup yields CDR1 SGHVS and CDR2 FNYEAQ. V gave up 5 bases and J gave up 8 bases; unmatched junction bases: 10. The CDR3 is 16 residues long. Complete variable domain (other parts from reference TRBV7-6 and TRBJ2-3): GAGVSQSPRYKVTKRGQDVALRCDPISGHVSLYWYRQALGQGPEFLTYFNYEAQQDKSGLPNDRFSAERPEGSISTLTIQRTEQRDSAMYRCASSPDTSGGAGTQYFGPGTRLTVL.

The sample holds a few counts of this clone. DNA for the CDR3: TGTGCCAGCAGGGAGGGGCAGAATCAGCCCCAGCATTTT. Translation gives CASREGQNQPQHF. The genes are TRBV2 and TRBJ1-5; the D gene is possibly TRBD1 (5 bases). The CDR3 is 13 residues long. Between the trimmed V and J ends, which lost 6 bases and 4 bases, there was a span of 10 bases. The germline V gene encodes CDR1 SNHLY and CDR2 FYNNEI.

The chain joins TRBV24-1 to TRBJ1-5; TRBD1 agrees at 7 bases. The CDR3 is 18 residues long. V lost 12 bases, J lost 0 bases, and 19 bases stayed unmatched. From germline, CDR1 is KGHDR and CDR2 SFDVKD. The CDR3 here is CAALGQAETMYSNQPQHF. CDR3 DNA: TGTGCCGCTCTTGGACAGGCCGAGACCATGTATAGCAATCAGCCCCAGCATTTT.

Judged by abundance, this clone is medium-sized. The rearrangement uses TRBV7-8 and TRBJ1-5; D might be TRBD1 (6 bases). The CDR3 has 18 residues. The germline V gene has CDR1 SGHVS and CDR2 FQNEAQ. V was clipped by 4 bases and J by 1 base, with 20 bases between them. For the CDR3, the DNA is TGTGCCAGCAGCTCCAACCCTAGGGGGAAGGGAAGCAATCAGCCCCAGCATTTT. Translating gives CASSSNPRGKGSNQPQHF.

V is TRBV18 and J is TRBJ1-4; no reliable D call. The CDR3 loop spans 15 amino acids. V lost 3 bases and J 7 bases, leaving 15 bases between the germline ends. Germline-derived CDR1 and CDR2 are KGHSH and LQKENI. CDR3 nucleotide sequence: TGTGCCAGCTCACCGCCGGGCCCAGGAGGTGAAAAACTGTTTTTT. Residues: CASSPPGPGGEKLFF.

The V gene is TRBV9, the J gene TRBJ1-2; D is unclear. Germline V lookup: CDR1 SGDLS, CDR2 YYNGEE. The CDR3 runs 12 residues. V was cut by 0 bases and J by 7 bases, with 7 bases left in between. This chain's CDR3 is CASSVGGLGYTF. CDR3 sequence (DNA): TGTGCCAGCAGCGTAGGAGGGCTTGGCTACACCTTC.

The chain joins TRBV3-1 (or the pseudogene TRBV3-2) to TRBJ2-3; 9 bases line up with TRBD2. V was pared by 4 bases and J by 1 base, with 3 bases of the junction left unmatched. The CDR3 contains 15 residues. Germline V gene data show CDR1 as LGHDT and CDR2 as YNNKEL (reference sequence). The CDR3 DNA reads TGTGCCAGCAGCCCCAGGACTAGCGGCACAGATACGCAGTATTTT. This translates into CASSPRTSGTDTQYF.

The chain joins TRBV19 to TRBJ1-3; 8 bases agree with TRBD1. This CDR3 has 14 amino acids. The J segment lost 2 bases and the V segment lost 6 bases, leaving 3 bases of the junction unmatched. Germline CDR1 LNHDA, CDR2 SQIVND (reference sequence). CDR3 amino acids: CASSTTGAGNTIYF. DNA of the CDR3: TGTGCCAGTAGCACGACAGGGGCTGGAAACACCATATATTTT.

The rearrangement joins TRBV5-1 to TRBJ1-2; 11 bases are shared with TRBD1. Trimming took 4 bases from V and 6 from J; bases not matched to a gene: 2. Germline lookup yields CDR1 SGHRS and CDR2 YFSETQ. There are 13 residues in the CDR3. The CDR3 coding sequence is TGCGCCAGCAGCCCGGGACAGGGGGATGGCTACACCTTC. This encodes CASSPGQGDGYTF.

This chain connects TRBV24-1 to TRBJ2-2; a possible D gene is TRBD1 (6 bases). V dropped 4 bases and J dropped 4 bases, with 9 bases sitting between them. The CDR3 spans 14 residues. Germline CDR1 KGHDR, CDR2 SFDVKD. In DNA, the CDR3 is TGTGCCACCAGTGAACAGGGTAGCACCGGGGAGCTGTTTTTT. Its protein product is CATSEQGSTGELFF.

This sequence joins TRBV28 and TRBJ2-6, with D perhaps TRBD1 (5 bases). The CDR3 totals 18 residues. V shed 3 bases and J shed 0 bases, with 15 bases lying between them. CDR1 is MDHEN and CDR2 is SYDVKM in the germline V gene. CDR3 coding DNA: TGTGCCAGCAGTTTCATGAAGGGGCGCAGCTCTGGGGCCAACGTCCTGACTTTC. Translating it yields CASSFMKGRSSGANVLTF.

The chain carries TRBV6-5 and TRBJ1-2; D unresolved. The V gene lost 7 bases and the J gene lost 4 bases, with 13 bases spanning the gap. This CDR3 contains 13 residues. CDR1 MNHEY and CDR2 SVGAGI come from the germline V gene. The CDR3 coding sequence is TGTGCCAGCAAACCCACAGTGTTCTATGGCTACACCTTC. This codes for CASKPTVFYGYTF.

The chain employs TRBV5-4 and TRBJ2-1, with D possibly matching TRBD2 (6 bases). The CDR3 has 14 amino acids. Germline V lookup: CDR1 SGHNT, CDR2 YYREEE (reference sequence). Deletions cut 1 base from V and 8 bases from J, with 13 bases between. CDR3 DNA: TGTGCCAGCAGCTTGTTCGGGCCGGGGGATGAGCAGTTCTTC. Translation: CASSLFGPGDEQFF.

The chain combines TRBV7-9 with TRBJ1-1; D not certain. Germline values: CDR1 SEHNR, CDR2 FQNEAQ (reference sequence). CDR3 length: 13 amino acids. V lost 1 base, J lost 5 bases, and 8 bases lay in between. CDR3 sequence: CASSLGSPTEAFF. The CDR3 nucleotides read TGTGCCAGCAGCTTAGGTTCCCCTACTGAAGCTTTCTTT.

The gene calls are TRBV13 and TRBJ1-1; D perhaps matches TRBD1 (5 bases). CDR1 PRHDT and CDR2 FYEKMQ come from the germline V gene (reference sequence). V lost 5 bases and J lost 5, with 21 bases in between. The CDR3 consists of 16 residues. CDR3 residues: CASSRIWRGRGTEAFF. The CDR3 DNA follows: TGTGCCAGCAGCCGCATATGGAGAGGGCGGGGGACTGAAGCTTTCTTT.

V usage is TRBV6-5 and J usage is TRBJ2-3; TRBD2 matches 10 bases. V was pared by 8 bases and J by 2 bases, with 7 bases of the junction left unmatched. The CDR3 has 15 amino acids. Germline V gene lookup returns CDR1 MNHEY and CDR2 SVGAGI. The CDR3 coding sequence is TGTGCCAGCGGATTAGCGGGGGGATCCACAGATACGCAGTATTTT. Translation: CASGLAGGSTDTQYF.

The rearrangement joins TRBV5-6 to TRBJ2-1; D ambiguous. The CDR3 contains 14 residues. The V and J ends lost 1 base and 8 bases respectively, with 13 bases between them. Germline CDR1 SGHDT, CDR2 YYEEEE. CDR3 sequence reads: CASSLLQAFDEQFF. In nucleotides, the CDR3 is TGTGCCAGCAGCTTGCTTCAAGCATTCGATGAGCAGTTCTTC.

This chain connects TRBV3-1 (or the pseudogene TRBV3-2) to TRBJ1-6, with TRBD1 matching over 7 bases. The CDR3 extends over 15 amino acids. After removal of 4 bases from V and 4 bases from J, the junction contained 4 bases not matched to a gene. The V gene's germline CDR1 is LGHDT and CDR2 YNNKEL (reference sequence). The CDR3 bases are TGTGCCAGCAGCCCAGGGACAGCTTATAATTCACCCCTCCACTTT. This gives the protein CASSPGTAYNSPLHF.

The chain carries TRBV7-3 and TRBJ2-1; 7 bases align to TRBD1. This CDR3 has 15 amino acids. The V and J ends lost 3 bases and 4 bases, in that order; junction bases with no gene match: 6. Germline values: CDR1 SGHTA, CDR2 FQGTGA. The CDR3 spells CASSFGQAGYNEQFF. In nucleotides, the CDR3 is TGTGCCAGCAGCTTTGGACAGGCAGGGTACAATGAGCAGTTCTTC.

This clone appeared a single time. The chain employs TRBV14 and TRBJ2-2; tentatively, D is TRBD2 (5 bases). The CDR3 totals 13 residues. The V end lost 4 bases, the J end lost 7 bases, and 10 bases lay between the germline ends. Germline V CDR1 and CDR2: SGHDN, FVKESK. CDR3: CASSLRGHGELFF. The CDR3 coding sequence is TGTGCCAGCAGCCTCCGGGGTCACGGGGAGCTGTTTTTT.

This clone occurred once. This chain links TRBV5-1 with TRBJ2-2; no definite D call. Trimming left V 2 bases short and J 3 bases short, with 11 bases between. CDR3 size: 15 residues. CDR1 and CDR2 from the germline V gene are SGHRS and YFSETQ. The CDR3 DNA is TGCGCCAGCAGCTTTGGGTGGGCTCACACCGGGGAGCTGTTTTTT. The encoded protein is CASSFGWAHTGELFF.

The chain carries TRBV28 and TRBJ1-1; no definite D call. The CDR3 is made up of 13 amino acids. Per the germline V gene, CDR1 is MDHEN and CDR2 is SYDVKM. The V gene lost 5 bases and the J gene lost 2 bases, with 9 bases spanning the gap. The CDR3 here is CASSPQVNTEAFF. Here the CDR3 DNA reads TGTGCCAGCAGTCCGCAGGTTAACACTGAAGCTTTCTTT.

The chain has TRBV12-3 or TRBV12-4 and TRBJ2-3, with D perhaps matching TRBD1 (5 bases). The CDR3 is 13 residues long. V shed 5 bases and J shed 6 bases, with 12 bases lying between them. As DNA, the CDR3 is TGTGCCAGCAGTATCCTGGGGCGGGATACGCAGTATTTT. It encodes CASSILGRDTQYF.